These T cell receptor beta chains were read from a single sample in a study of T-cell memory formation after mild COVID-19. TCRdb processed the 5' RACE reads anew with MiXCR; each CDR3 protein has one entry. Of over 350,000 distinct CDR3 sequences listed, around a sixth were seen once; the top ten hold about a fifth. The source material was PBMCs or a T cell subset sorted from them (not recorded which). The receptors shown here come from a man between 18 and 35 years old who had mild COVID-19 (a few samples of this study predate the infection). Cell type and time point are not known. Each CDR3 is given with its conserved first and last residue. D genes are given only for firm matches. Some rows mark clone size as missing; the rest say once, few, many or name a class of expanded clone.

v_gene: TRBV18
j_gene: TRBJ2-7
len: 13
abundance: -
d_gene: TRBD1
CDR3aa: CASSPRQGYEQYF
CDR3nt: TGTGCCAGCTCACCACGACAGGGTTACGAGCAGTACTTC

v_gene: TRBV4-1
j_gene: TRBJ1-2
len: 17
abundance: few
d_gene: -
CDR3aa: CASSHPLQGKANYGYTF
CDR3nt: TGCGCCAGCAGCCACCCCCTACAGGGCAAGGCTAACTATGGCTACACCTTC

v_gene: TRBV24-1
j_gene: TRBJ2-2
len: 17
abundance: few
d_gene: TRBD1
CDR3aa: CATSDPGQGSNTGELFF
CDR3nt: TGTGCCACCAGTGATCCAGGACAGGGCTCGAACACCGGGGAGCTGTTTTTT

v_gene: TRBV6-5
j_gene: TRBJ2-3
len: 16
abundance: -
d_gene: TRBD2
CDR3aa: CASYRTPSGGAYTQYF
CDR3nt: TGTGCCAGCTATCGAACACCTAGCGGGGGGGCTTATACGCAGTATTTT

v_gene: TRBV2
j_gene: TRBJ2-1
len: 14
abundance: -
d_gene: -
CDR3aa: CARKRVSSYNEQFF
CDR3nt: TGTGCCCGAAAAAGGGTTAGCTCCTACAATGAGCAGTTCTTC

v_gene: TRBV4-1
j_gene: TRBJ1-2
len: 16
abundance: -
d_gene: -
CDR3aa: CASSLVGGRANYGYTF
CDR3nt: TGCGCCAGCAGCCTTGTGGGGGGCAGAGCTAACTATGGCTACACCTTC

v_gene: TRBV19
j_gene: TRBJ2-5
len: 9
abundance: -
d_gene: -
CDR3aa: CAAGETQYF
CDR3nt: TGTGCCGCTGGGGAGACCCAGTACTTC

v_gene: TRBV6-5
j_gene: TRBJ2-2
len: 16
abundance: few
d_gene: TRBD2
CDR3aa: CASSPLRGGRNGELFF
CDR3nt: TGTGCCAGCAGTCCACTGCGGGGGGGCCGGAACGGGGAGCTGTTTTTT

v_gene: TRBV10-3
j_gene: TRBJ1-6
len: 16
abundance: few
d_gene: -
CDR3aa: CAIQRGESDYNSPLHF
CDR3nt: TGTGCCATCCAGAGGGGGGAAAGTGATTATAATTCACCCCTCCACTTT

v_gene: TRBV9
j_gene: TRBJ2-3
len: 15
abundance: -
d_gene: TRBD1
CDR3aa: CASSVQGASTDTQYF
CDR3nt: TGTGCCAGCAGCGTCCAGGGGGCTTCTACAGATACGCAGTATTTT

v_gene: TRBV10-3
j_gene: TRBJ2-5
len: 17
abundance: -
d_gene: TRBD2
CDR3aa: CAISAGLTSGTQETQYF
CDR3nt: TGTGCCATCAGTGCCGGGTTGACTAGCGGGACCCAAGAGACCCAGTACTTC

v_gene: TRBV5-6
j_gene: TRBJ2-1
len: 15
abundance: -
d_gene: -
CDR3aa: CASSLLPSSYNEQFF
CDR3nt: TGTGCAAGCAGCTTGTTGCCGAGCTCCTACAATGAGCAGTTCTTC

v_gene: TRBV11-3
j_gene: TRBJ2-7
len: 15
abundance: few
d_gene: -
CDR3aa: CASSIVGLSSYEQYF
CDR3nt: TGTGCCAGCAGTATCGTCGGACTGTCCTCCTACGAGCAGTACTTC

v_gene: TRBV5-1
j_gene: TRBJ2-5
len: 15
abundance: few
d_gene: TRBD1
CDR3aa: CASSASGQVGETQYF
CDR3nt: TGCGCCAGCAGCGCCTCTGGACAGGTGGGAGAGACCCAGTACTTC

v_gene: TRBV5-5
j_gene: TRBJ1-1
len: 15
abundance: few
d_gene: -
CDR3aa: CASSPPAGGHSGAFF
CDR3nt: TGTGCCAGCAGCCCGCCCGCAGGAGGGCATAGCGGAGCTTTCTTT

v_gene: TRBV7-6
j_gene: TRBJ2-1
len: 15
abundance: many
d_gene: TRBD1
CDR3aa: CASSSTGGFYNEQFF
CDR3nt: TGTGCCAGCAGCTCGACAGGGGGATTCTACAATGAGCAGTTCTTC

v_gene: TRBV11-2
j_gene: TRBJ2-3
len: 13
abundance: many
d_gene: -
CDR3aa: CASSFLGTDTQYF
CDR3nt: TGTGCCAGCAGCTTCCTGGGAACAGATACGCAGTATTTT

v_gene: TRBV5-1
j_gene: TRBJ2-5
len: 14
abundance: -
d_gene: -
CDR3aa: CASSLEQGQETQYF
CDR3nt: TGCGCCAGCAGCTTGGAGCAGGGTCAAGAGACCCAGTACTTC

v_gene: TRBV7-2
j_gene: TRBJ2-5
len: 15
abundance: few
d_gene: -
CDR3aa: CASSLAGAEQETQYF
CDR3nt: TGTGCCAGCAGCTTAGCCGGAGCAGAGCAAGAGACCCAGTACTTC

v_gene: TRBV20-1
j_gene: TRBJ2-3
len: 14
abundance: -
d_gene: TRBD2
CDR3aa: CSASFSGATDTQYF
CDR3nt: TGCAGTGCTAGCTTTAGCGGGGCCACAGATACGCAGTATTTT

v_gene: TRBV12-3/TRBV12-4
j_gene: TRBJ2-7
len: 16
abundance: few
d_gene: TRBD2
CDR3aa: CASSLTGLARSYEQYF
CDR3nt: TGTGCCAGCAGTTTGACGGGACTAGCCCGCTCCTACGAGCAGTACTTC

v_gene: TRBV7-8
j_gene: TRBJ2-3
len: 15
abundance: many
d_gene: -
CDR3aa: CASRTPGSSTDTQYF
CDR3nt: TGTGCCAGTCGCACTCCGGGATCGAGCACAGATACGCAGTATTTT

v_gene: TRBV12-3/TRBV12-4
j_gene: TRBJ2-5
len: 16
abundance: -
d_gene: TRBD2
CDR3aa: CASSQTSGGPKETQYF
CDR3nt: TGTGCCAGCAGCCAGACTAGCGGGGGCCCCAAAGAGACCCAGTACTTC

v_gene: TRBV3-1
j_gene: TRBJ1-1
len: 14
abundance: -
d_gene: TRBD1
CDR3aa: CASSVQGSHTEAFF
CDR3nt: TGTGCCAGCAGCGTACAGGGGTCGCACACTGAAGCTTTCTTT

v_gene: TRBV5-1
j_gene: TRBJ2-7
len: 14
abundance: -
d_gene: -
CDR3aa: CASRGTLRVHEQYF
CDR3nt: TGCGCCAGCAGAGGGACTCTCCGGGTCCACGAGCAGTACTTC

v_gene: TRBV6-2/TRBV6-3
j_gene: TRBJ2-4
len: 14
abundance: -
d_gene: -
CDR3aa: CASRTADRWNIQYF
CDR3nt: TGTGCCAGCAGGACAGCTGACAGATGGAACATTCAGTACTTC

v_gene: TRBV20-1
j_gene: TRBJ2-4
len: 13
abundance: few
d_gene: -
CDR3aa: CSAVPGPANIQYF
CDR3nt: TGCAGTGCCGTCCCGGGACCGGCCAACATTCAGTACTTC

v_gene: TRBV5-1
j_gene: TRBJ2-3
len: 13
abundance: -
d_gene: -
CDR3aa: CASSLTTWDTQYF
CDR3nt: TGCGCCAGCAGCTTAACAACGTGGGATACGCAGTATTTT

v_gene: TRBV4-3
j_gene: TRBJ2-7
len: 15
abundance: few
d_gene: -
CDR3aa: CASSQVIGTPYEQYF
CDR3nt: TGCGCCAGCAGCCAAGTAATCGGGACACCCTACGAGCAGTACTTC

v_gene: TRBV5-1
j_gene: TRBJ2-7
len: 16
abundance: -
d_gene: TRBD1
CDR3aa: CASSLGGQALSYEQYF
CDR3nt: TGCGCCAGCAGCTTGGGGGGACAGGCATTATCCTACGAGCAGTACTTC

v_gene: TRBV6-2/TRBV6-3
j_gene: TRBJ1-5
len: 14
abundance: -
d_gene: -
CDR3aa: CASSISTGHQPQHF
CDR3nt: TGTGCCAGCAGTATATCTACGGGGCATCAGCCCCAGCATTTT

v_gene: TRBV29-1
j_gene: TRBJ1-1
len: 14
abundance: few
d_gene: -
CDR3aa: CSASERWENTEAFF
CDR3nt: TGCAGCGCTTCGGAAAGGTGGGAGAACACTGAAGCTTTCTTT

v_gene: TRBV25-1
j_gene: TRBJ1-2
len: 14
abundance: -
d_gene: -
CDR3aa: CASSDGRFDLGYTF
CDR3nt: TGTGCCAGCAGTGACGGCAGGTTTGATTTGGGCTACACCTTC

v_gene: TRBV10-3
j_gene: TRBJ2-1
len: 16
abundance: few
d_gene: -
CDR3aa: CAIRASAGANYNEQFF
CDR3nt: TGTGCCATCAGAGCCTCTGCGGGGGCCAACTACAATGAGCAGTTCTTC

v_gene: TRBV7-9
j_gene: TRBJ2-7
len: 15
abundance: many
d_gene: TRBD2
CDR3aa: CASSAILAGSYEQYF
CDR3nt: TGTGCCAGCAGCGCCATACTAGCGGGGAGCTACGAGCAGTACTTC

v_gene: TRBV6-2/TRBV6-3
j_gene: TRBJ2-3
len: 16
abundance: few
d_gene: TRBD2
CDR3aa: CASSSPPSGSSDTQYF
CDR3nt: TGTGCCAGCAGTTCCCCTCCTAGCGGGAGCTCAGATACGCAGTATTTT

v_gene: TRBV24-1
j_gene: TRBJ2-1
len: 13
abundance: -
d_gene: -
CDR3aa: CATSARLGNEQFF
CDR3nt: TGTGCCACCAGTGCCAGGCTCGGGAATGAGCAGTTCTTC

v_gene: TRBV18
j_gene: TRBJ1-5
len: 15
abundance: many
d_gene: -
CDR3aa: CASSPGGGADQPQHF
CDR3nt: TGTGCCAGCTCACCGGGGGGGGGTGCCGATCAGCCCCAGCATTTT